The rows below give T cell receptor beta chains drawn from one sample of a study of blood T cells in healthy people across ages. Using its own MiXCR run on the 5' RACE reads, TCRdb lists one record per CDR3 protein. The sample holds 1 million to 1.2 million distinct CDR3 sequences, 30% to 40% seen once. Sequencing was carried out using blood. These receptor sequences come from a man younger than 35 in good health. Both conserved end residues are part of each CDR3. The D gene is left open where the match is weak. Size is stated for part of the rows, as once, few or many counts, or as a class when the clone is expanded.

j_call d_call clone_size v_call cdr3_aa cdr3_nt
TRBJ2-2 TRBD2 once TRBV20-1 CSASTSGGTGELFF TGCAGTGCTTCTACTAGCGGGGGCACCGGGGAGCTGTTTTTT
TRBJ1-4 . . TRBV2 CASSYTYPGREKLFF TGTGCCAGCAGTTACACATACCCGGGACGAGAAAAACTGTTTTTT
TRBJ1-4 . . TRBV2 CASSSKTVNEKLFF TGTGCCAGCAGCTCCAAGACGGTTAATGAAAAACTGTTTTTT
TRBJ1-2 . . TRBV5-5 CASSFAPQVGRDGYTF TGTGCCAGCAGCTTCGCGCCTCAAGTAGGTCGTGATGGCTACACCTTC
TRBJ2-1 TRBD1 . TRBV12-3/TRBV12-4 CAGSGDSDNEQFF TGTGCCGGCAGTGGGGACAGCGACAATGAGCAGTTCTTC
TRBJ1-2 TRBD1 . TRBV7-9 CAARTGERANYGYTF TGTGCCGCTCGGACAGGGGAAAGGGCTAACTATGGCTACACCTTC
TRBJ2-2 . . TRBV14 CASSQNPPGELLF TGTGCCAGCAGCCAGAACCCGCCCGGGGAGCTGTTATTT
TRBJ1-2 . . TRBV6-5 CASSQGLSSGYTF TGTGCCAGCAGCCAGGGGCTATCTAGTGGCTACACCTTC
TRBJ2-3 . . TRBV10-3 CAITRGPNIDTQYF TGTGCCATCACCCGGGGGCCAAACATAGATACGCAGTATTTT
TRBJ1-4 . . TRBV12-3/TRBV12-4 CASRTAGANEKLFF TGTGCCAGCAGGACCGCGGGGGCTAATGAAAAACTGTTTTTT
TRBJ2-7 TRBD1 . TRBV6-1 CASRASGGAYEQYF TGTGCCAGCAGAGCTTCAGGGGGCGCCTACGAGCAGTACTTC
TRBJ2-2 . few TRBV12-3/TRBV12-4 CASSQTQPGELFF TGTGCCAGCAGCCAGACACAACCCGGGGAGCTGTTTTTT
TRBJ2-2 TRBD1 few TRBV6-2/TRBV6-3 CASSWTGGITGELFF TGTGCCAGCAGTTGGACAGGGGGCATCACCGGGGAGCTGTTTTTT
TRBJ2-1 . . TRBV9 CASSSSRGHNEQFF TGTGCCAGCAGCAGCAGTAGGGGCCACAATGAGCAGTTCTTC
TRBJ1-2 TRBD1 . TRBV5-4 CASSPDRGRDGYTF TGTGCCAGCAGCCCTGACAGGGGGCGCGATGGCTACACCTTC
TRBJ2-1 . . TRBV2 CASKEGRNNEQFF TGTGCCAGCAAGGAGGGCCGAAACAATGAGCAGTTCTTC
TRBJ2-3 . . TRBV3-1 CASSRTWADTQYF TGTGCCAGCAGTCGAACGTGGGCCGATACGCAGTATTTT
TRBJ2-1 . . TRBV2 CASSVVRVGGYNEQFF TGTGCCAGCAGTGTAGTAAGGGTTGGAGGATACAATGAGCAGTTCTTC
TRBJ2-1 . many TRBV10-3 CAISESSQSSYNEQFF TGTGCCATCAGTGAGTCGTCCCAGAGCTCCTACAATGAGCAGTTCTTC
TRBJ2-1 . few TRBV4-1 CASSQDRGSPYNEQFF TGCGCCAGCAGCCAAGATCGCGGGTCCCCCTACAATGAGCAGTTCTTC
TRBJ2-1 . . TRBV19 CASSNRDSYNEQFF TGTGCCAGTAGTAACCGGGACTCGTACAATGAGCAGTTCTTC
TRBJ2-5 TRBD2 . TRBV7-2 CASSLHNSGGAIETQYF TGTGCCAGCAGCTTGCACAATAGCGGGGGGGCCATAGAGACCCAGTACTTC
TRBJ1-5 . few TRBV7-9 CASSSGTYSNQPQHF TGTGCCAGCAGCTCCGGCACTTATAGCAATCAGCCCCAGCATTTT
TRBJ2-1 TRBD2 few TRBV20-1 CSARDSRAGDEQFF TGCAGTGCTAGAGATAGCAGGGCGGGGGATGAGCAGTTCTTC
TRBJ1-6 . . TRBV5-1 CASSLEEDFGGPNNSLLHF TGCGCCAGCAGCTTGGAAGAGGACTTCGGGGGGCCCAATAATTCACTCCTCCACTTT
TRBJ2-5 . . TRBV5-1 CASSTWTGRDEQYF TGCGCCAGCAGCACTTGGACAGGGAGGGATGAGCAGTACTTC
TRBJ2-1 . . TRBV6-5 CASSYTTDGNEQFF TGTGCCAGCAGTTACACTACCGACGGCAATGAGCAGTTCTTC
TRBJ2-7 . . TRBV10-3 CAISTAWESYNEQYF TGTGCCATCAGTACTGCATGGGAGTCCTACAATGAGCAGTACTTC
TRBJ1-1 TRBD1 few TRBV20-1 CSAKQGAGNTEAFF TGCAGTGCCAAACAGGGGGCGGGTAACACTGAAGCTTTCTTT
TRBJ2-1 . few TRBV29-1 CSVEKAQGEEQFF TGCAGCGTTGAAAAAGCTCAGGGTGAGGAGCAGTTCTTC
TRBJ2-7 TRBD2 few TRBV6-2/TRBV6-3 CASPYRPLLGLTYEQYF TGTGCCAGCCCCTACAGGCCCCTATTGGGACTAACCTACGAGCAGTACTTC
TRBJ1-1 . . TRBV7-2 CASSSTLPKNTEAFF TGTGCCAGCAGCTCAACCCTACCCAAGAACACTGAAGCTTTCTTT
TRBJ2-1 TRBD2 few TRBV5-5 CASSLPSSGGVYEQFF TGTGCCAGCAGCTTGCCCTCAAGCGGGGGAGTCTATGAGCAGTTCTTC
TRBJ2-5 . few TRBV19 CASSNLRGGQETQYF TGTGCCAGTAGTAACCTTCGGGGTGGACAAGAGACCCAGTACTTC
TRBJ2-7 . once TRBV25-1 CASSDEGTASYEQYF TGTGCCAGCAGTGACGAGGGTACGGCTTCGTACGAGCAGTACTTC
TRBJ2-2 . . TRBV12-5 CASGLPTQGPSNTGELFF TGTGCTAGTGGTTTGCCTACTCAGGGTCCGTCGAACACCGGGGAGCTGTTTTTT
TRBJ1-4 TRBD1 . TRBV12-3/TRBV12-4 CASASGTGWEKLFF TGTGCCAGCGCCAGCGGGACAGGGTGGGAAAAACTGTTTTTT
TRBJ1-4 . . TRBV13 CASSLFRQNNEKLFF TGTGCCAGCAGCTTATTCCGACAAAATAATGAAAAACTGTTTTTT
TRBJ1-1 . . TRBV29-1 CSARAGTSNTEAFF TGCAGCGCGAGGGCCGGGACATCCAACACTGAAGCTTTCTTT
TRBJ1-6 TRBD1 few TRBV7-2 CASSRQGISSPLHF TGTGCCAGCAGTCGACAGGGGATTAGTTCACCCCTTCACTTT
TRBJ2-1 TRBD2 . TRBV20-1 CSARGEVTSGGAGNEQFF TGCAGTGCTAGAGGAGAGGTGACTAGCGGGGGGGCGGGGAATGAGCAGTTCTTC
TRBJ2-3 TRBD1 few TRBV6-2/TRBV6-3 CASSSGQGVRTDTQYF TGTGCCAGCAGTTCAGGACAGGGAGTACGAACAGATACGCAGTATTTT
TRBJ2-5 TRBD2 few TRBV3-1 CASSQVPSGVGETQYF TGTGCCAGCAGCCAAGTTCCTAGCGGTGTGGGAGAGACCCAGTACTTC
TRBJ2-7 . . TRBV7-6 CASSLGGYPSYNEQYF TGTGCCAGCAGCTTAGGGGGGTACCCCTCCTACAATGAGCAGTACTTC
TRBJ1-2 . few TRBV7-2 CASSSPGVDYGYTF TGTGCCAGCAGTTCCCCGGGGGTGGACTATGGCTACACCTTC
TRBJ2-7 TRBD2 . TRBV20-1 CSARDGGGGGNEQYF TGCAGTGCTAGAGATGGGGGGGGTGGAGGAAATGAGCAGTACTTC
TRBJ2-3 . . TRBV28 CASSGGSVDTQYF TGTGCCAGTAGTGGAGGGAGCGTAGATACGCAGTATTTT
TRBJ1-6 . few TRBV7-2 CASSLELGPLHF TGTGCCAGCAGCTTAGAGCTAGGACCCCTCCACTTT
TRBJ1-3 . . TRBV20-1 CSARPGAGPGNTIYF TGCAGTGCTAGACCGGGAGCGGGCCCTGGAAACACCATATATTTT
TRBJ2-3 . . TRBV2 CAGIGGRTDTQYF TGTGCCGGCATCGGTGGCCGCACAGATACGCAGTATTTT
TRBJ2-1 TRBD1 . TRBV16 CASSQALNRGSYNEQFF TGTGCCAGCAGCCAAGCTTTAAACAGGGGCTCCTACAATGAGCAGTTCTTC
TRBJ1-1 . . TRBV4-2 CASSLTGRLMNTEAFF TGTGCCAGCAGCCTAACCGGACGGCTCATGAACACTGAAGCTTTCTTT
TRBJ2-1 . few TRBV5-1 CASSPQDGGPQFF TGCGCCAGCAGCCCACAGGACGGTGGACCCCAGTTCTTC
TRBJ1-2 . . TRBV11-2 CASSFPRQPYGYTF TGTGCCAGCAGCTTTCCCCGGCAGCCCTATGGCTACACCTTC